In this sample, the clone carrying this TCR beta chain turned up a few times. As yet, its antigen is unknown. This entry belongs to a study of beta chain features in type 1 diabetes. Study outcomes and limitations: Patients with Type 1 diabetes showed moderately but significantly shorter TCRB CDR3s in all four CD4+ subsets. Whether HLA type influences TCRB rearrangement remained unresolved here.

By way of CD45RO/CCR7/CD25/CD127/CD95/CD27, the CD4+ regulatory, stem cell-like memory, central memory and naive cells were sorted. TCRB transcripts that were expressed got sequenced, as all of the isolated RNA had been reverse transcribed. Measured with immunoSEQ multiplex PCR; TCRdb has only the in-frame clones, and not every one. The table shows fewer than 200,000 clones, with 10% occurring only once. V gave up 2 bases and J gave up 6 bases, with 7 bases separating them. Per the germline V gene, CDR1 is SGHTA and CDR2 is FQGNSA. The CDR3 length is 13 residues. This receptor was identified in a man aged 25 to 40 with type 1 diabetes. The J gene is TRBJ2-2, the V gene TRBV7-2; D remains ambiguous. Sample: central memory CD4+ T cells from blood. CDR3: CASSLSNSGELFF. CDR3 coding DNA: TGTGCCAGCAGCTTATCCAACTCCGGGGAGCTGTTTTTT.